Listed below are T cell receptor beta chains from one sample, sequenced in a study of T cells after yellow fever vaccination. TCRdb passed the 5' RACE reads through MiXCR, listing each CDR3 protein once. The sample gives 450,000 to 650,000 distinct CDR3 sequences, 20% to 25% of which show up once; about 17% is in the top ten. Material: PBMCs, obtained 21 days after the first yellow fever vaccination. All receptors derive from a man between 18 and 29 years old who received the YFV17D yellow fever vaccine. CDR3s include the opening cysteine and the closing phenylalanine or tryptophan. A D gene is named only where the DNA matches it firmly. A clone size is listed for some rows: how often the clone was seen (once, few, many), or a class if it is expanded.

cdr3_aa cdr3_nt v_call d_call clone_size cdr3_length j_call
CASSPGLAGFEQYF TGTGCCAGCAGCCCGGGACTAGCGGGGTTCGAGCAGTACTTC TRBV7-2 TRBD2 - 14 TRBJ2-7
CASSPAQGGGETQYF TGTGCCAGCAGCCCAGCACAAGGCGGGGGGGAGACCCAGTACTTC TRBV11-2 TRBD2 - 15 TRBJ2-5
CATRGTGGSGNEQFF TGTGCCACCAGGGGAACAGGGGGCTCGGGAAATGAGCAGTTCTTC TRBV24-1 TRBD1 - 15 TRBJ2-1
CASSLVGRILNHPGANVLTF TGTGCCAGCAGCTTAGTGGGGAGGATTCTCAACCACCCTGGGGCCAACGTCCTGACTTTC TRBV11-2 - - 20 TRBJ2-6
CASSSGDSLKGGYTF TGTGCCAGCAGTTCCGGTGACAGCCTAAAGGGGGGCTACACCTTC TRBV27 - many 15 TRBJ1-2
CASSLEGDRGTIQHF TGTGCCAGCAGCCTGGAGGGGGACAGGGGGACCATCCAGCATTTT TRBV5-4 TRBD1 - 15 TRBJ1-5
CSARDLLGTAGGREKLFF TGCAGTGCTAGAGATCTCTTGGGCACCGCTGGGGGAAGGGAAAAACTGTTTTTT TRBV20-1 - - 18 TRBJ1-4
CASSSGPSRYEQYF TGTGCCAGCAGCTCGGGGCCGAGCAGGTACGAGCAGTACTTC TRBV12-3/TRBV12-4 - few 14 TRBJ2-7
CASSITGQADQPQHF TGTGCCAGTAGTATCACGGGACAGGCCGATCAGCCCCAGCATTTT TRBV19 TRBD1 - 15 TRBJ1-5
CASSAGQGGTTGELFF TGCGCCAGCAGCGCCGGTCAGGGAGGGACCACCGGGGAGCTGTTTTTT TRBV10-1 TRBD2 many 16 TRBJ2-2
CSVDQGGTGELFF TGCAGCGTTGATCAGGGTGGAACCGGGGAGCTGTTTTTT TRBV29-1 - - 13 TRBJ2-2
CASSPPPQGAANEQFF TGTGCCAGCAGTCCCCCTCCCCAGGGGGCGGCTAATGAGCAGTTCTTC TRBV12-3/TRBV12-4 TRBD1 few 16 TRBJ2-1
CASSLSDPGEGNYGYTF TGTGCCAGCAGTCTATCAGACCCCGGCGAGGGGAACTATGGCTACACCTTC TRBV12-3/TRBV12-4 - - 17 TRBJ1-2